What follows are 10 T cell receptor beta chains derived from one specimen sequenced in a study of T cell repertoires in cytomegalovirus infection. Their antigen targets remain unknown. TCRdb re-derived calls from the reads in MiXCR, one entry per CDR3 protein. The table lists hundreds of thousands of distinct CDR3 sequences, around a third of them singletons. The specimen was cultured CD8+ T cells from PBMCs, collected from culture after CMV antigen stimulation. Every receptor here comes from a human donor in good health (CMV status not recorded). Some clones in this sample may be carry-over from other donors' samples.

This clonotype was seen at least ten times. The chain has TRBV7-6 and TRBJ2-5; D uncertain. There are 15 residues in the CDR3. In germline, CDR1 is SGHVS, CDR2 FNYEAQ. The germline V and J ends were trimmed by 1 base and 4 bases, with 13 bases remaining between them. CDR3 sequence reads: CASSLEYLALETQYF. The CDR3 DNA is TGTGCCAGCAGCTTAGAATATCTCGCGTTAGAGACCCAGTACTTC.

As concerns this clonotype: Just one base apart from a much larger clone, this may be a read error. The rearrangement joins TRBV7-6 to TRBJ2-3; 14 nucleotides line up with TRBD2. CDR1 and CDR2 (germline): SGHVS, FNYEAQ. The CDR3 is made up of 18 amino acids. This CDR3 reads CVSSLIGTSGGITDTQYF. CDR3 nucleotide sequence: TGTGTCAGCAGCTTAATCGGGACTAGCGGGGGTATCACAGATACGCAGTATTTT.

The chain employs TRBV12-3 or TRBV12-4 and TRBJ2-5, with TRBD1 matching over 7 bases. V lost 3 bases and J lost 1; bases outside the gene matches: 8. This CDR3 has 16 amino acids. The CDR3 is CASSFTPGTVQETQYF. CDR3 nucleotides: TGTGCCAGCAGTTTTACCCCCGGGACAGTCCAAGAGACCCAGTACTTC.

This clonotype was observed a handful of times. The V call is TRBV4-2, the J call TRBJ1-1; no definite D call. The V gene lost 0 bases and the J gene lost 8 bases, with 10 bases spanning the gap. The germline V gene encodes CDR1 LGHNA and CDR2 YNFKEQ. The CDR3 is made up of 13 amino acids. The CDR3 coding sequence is TGTGCCAGCAGCCAAGACCTGGCCAAAGAAGCTTTCTTT. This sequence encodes CASSQDLAKEAFF.

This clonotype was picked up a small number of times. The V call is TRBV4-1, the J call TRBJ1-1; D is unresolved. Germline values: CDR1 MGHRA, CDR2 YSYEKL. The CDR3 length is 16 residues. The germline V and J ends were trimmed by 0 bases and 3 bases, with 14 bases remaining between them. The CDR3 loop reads CASSQDVGARDTEAFF. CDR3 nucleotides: TGCGCCAGCAGCCAAGACGTGGGCGCGAGGGACACTGAAGCTTTCTTT.

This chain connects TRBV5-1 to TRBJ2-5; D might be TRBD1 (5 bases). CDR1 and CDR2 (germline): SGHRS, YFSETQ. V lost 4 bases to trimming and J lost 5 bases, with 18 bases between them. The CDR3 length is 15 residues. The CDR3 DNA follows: TGCGCCAGCAGCCTCGAAGGACACCGGTTTGAGACCCAGTACTTC. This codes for CASSLEGHRFETQYF.

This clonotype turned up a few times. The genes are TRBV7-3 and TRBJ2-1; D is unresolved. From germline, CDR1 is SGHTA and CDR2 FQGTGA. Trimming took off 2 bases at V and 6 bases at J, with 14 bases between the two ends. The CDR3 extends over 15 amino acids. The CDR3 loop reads CASSLRGQKTNEQFF. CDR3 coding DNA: TGTGCCAGCAGCTTACGAGGTCAGAAAACCAATGAGCAGTTCTTC.

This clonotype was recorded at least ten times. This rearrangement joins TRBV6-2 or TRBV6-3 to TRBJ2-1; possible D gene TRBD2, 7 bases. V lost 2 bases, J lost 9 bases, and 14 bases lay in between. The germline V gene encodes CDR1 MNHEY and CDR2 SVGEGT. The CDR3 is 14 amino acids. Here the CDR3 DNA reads TGTGCCAGCAGTTACGGAGGGGGGGCCGTTGAGCAGTTCTTC. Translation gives CASSYGGGAVEQFF.

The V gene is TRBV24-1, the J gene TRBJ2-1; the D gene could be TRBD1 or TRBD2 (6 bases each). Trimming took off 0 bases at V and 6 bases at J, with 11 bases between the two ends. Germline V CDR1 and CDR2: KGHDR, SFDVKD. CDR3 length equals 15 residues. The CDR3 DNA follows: TGTGCCACCAGTGATTTGGGGGGGCCGCCCAATGAGCAGTTCTTC. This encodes CATSDLGGPPNEQFF.

In DNA form, the CDR3 reads TGTGCCAGCAGCCCCGGGGCAGGGGGTAGGTACGAGCAGTACTTC. It codes for CASSPGAGGRYEQYF. This chain uses TRBV7-4 with TRBJ2-7, with TRBD1 matching over 7 bases. Germline V gives CDR1 SGHVT, CDR2 SQSDAQ. With 5 bases clipped from V and 4 bases from J, the junction kept 11 bases outside the gene matches. The CDR3 is made up of 15 amino acids.